The 15 T cell receptor beta chains reported below all come from one sample, sequenced in a study of blood T cells in healthy people across ages. Then a second PCR, running roughly 6 to 11 cycles, was carried out with a sample-barcoded 5' primer and a J-beta primer mix. TCRdb used MiXCR to reprocess the 5' RACE reads, holding one entry per CDR3 protein. This table holds hundreds of thousands of distinct CDR3 sequences, approximately 50% found once. The sequenced sample was blood. The receptors stem from a man in his fifties or sixties in good health.

This clonotype occurred once. This chain connects TRBV27 to TRBJ2-6, with D possibly being TRBD1 (5 bases). Germline V gene lookup returns CDR1 MNHEY and CDR2 SMNVEV (reference sequence). CDR3 length: 16 residues. V lost 5 bases to trimming and J lost 4 bases, with 15 bases between them. DNA of the CDR3: TGTGCCAGCAGTCCCCTGTTGGGGCCCGGGGCCAACGTCCTGACTTTC. Encoded protein: CASSPLLGPGANVLTF.

The chain couples TRBV11-2 to TRBJ2-5, with 9 bases lining up with TRBD2. The CDR3 spans 16 residues. Germline V gene data show CDR1 as SGHAT and CDR2 as FQNNGV. V gave up 4 bases and J gave up 4 bases; unmatched junction bases: 10. The CDR3 spells CASSSPRGGALETQYF. The DNA of the CDR3 is TGTGCCAGCAGCTCCCCTCGCGGGGGGGCTCTAGAGACCCAGTACTTC.

V usage is TRBV28 and J usage is TRBJ1-2, with 9 bases aligning to TRBD1. Germline CDR1 MDHEN, CDR2 SYDVKM. V was clipped by 5 bases and J by 5 bases; unmatched bases: 6. The CDR3 covers 14 residues. Here the CDR3 DNA reads TGTGCCAGCAGTACCCGGGGGACAGGGTATGGCTACACCTTC. It encodes CASSTRGTGYGYTF.

The V and J genes are TRBV10-3 and TRBJ2-3, with a weak D call TRBD1 (5 bases). Trimming took off 6 bases at V and 5 bases at J, with 12 bases between the two ends. The CDR3 runs to 13 residues. Germline CDR1 is ENHRY and CDR2 is SYGVKD. CDR3 loop: CAIRESTEDTQYF. CDR3 nucleotide sequence: TGTGCCATCAGGGAATCGACAGAAGATACGCAGTATTTT.

This clonotype was observed at least ten times. This sequence joins TRBV9 and TRBJ2-7, with D perhaps TRBD1 or TRBD2 (5 bases each). V was cut by 2 bases and J by 4 bases, with 10 bases left in between. In germline, CDR1 is SGDLS, CDR2 YYNGEE. The length of the CDR3 is 13 residues. CDR3 region: CASSVGVGYEQYF. In DNA, the CDR3 is TGTGCCAGCAGCGTGGGGGTCGGGTACGAGCAGTACTTC.

The chain joins TRBV28 to TRBJ1-4; possibly TRBD1 for D (5 bases). Trimming shortened V by 8 bases and J by 8 bases, and 18 bases separated the two germline ends. CDR3 length equals 14 residues. CDR1 is MDHEN, CDR2 SYDVKM, per germline. CDR3 sequence: CASGLTVYGEKLFF. CDR3 bases: TGTGCCAGCGGATTGACAGTGTACGGAGAAAAACTGTTTTTT.

This chain uses TRBV2 with TRBJ2-1, with 9 positions matching TRBD2. The germline gives CDR1 SNHLY, CDR2 FYNNEI. V trimming: 6 bases; J trimming: 4 bases; junction bases outside the gene matches: 4. The CDR3 has 14 residues. The CDR3 is CASRYSGGYNEQFF. CDR3 bases: TGTGCCAGCAGATATAGCGGGGGATACAATGAGCAGTTCTTC.

The chain couples TRBV7-2 to TRBJ2-7, with no clear D. Trimming left V 7 bases short and J 0 bases short, with 13 bases between. The CDR3 contains 14 residues. The germline CDR1 and CDR2 sequences are SGHTA and FQGNSA. The CDR3 DNA sequence: TGTGCCAGCACTACCGGACCTGGCTCCTACGAGCAGTACTTC. Protein: CASTTGPGSYEQYF. The variable domain in full, with the rest retrieved from reference TRBV7-2 and TRBJ2-7, is GAGVSQSPSNKVTEKGKDVELRCDPISGHTALYWYRQSLGQGLEFLIYFQGNSAPDKSGLPSDRFSAERTGGSVSTLTIQRTQQEDSAVYLCASTTGPGSYEQYFGPGTRLTVT.

This chain connects TRBV20-1 to TRBJ1-4; 10 nucleotides align to TRBD1. Germline loops: CDR1 DFQATT, CDR2 SNEGSKA (reference sequence). With V trimmed by 7 bases and J by 7 bases, 3 bases remained unmatched. CDR3 length equals 12 residues. This CDR3 is CSGDRGIEKLFF. The CDR3 DNA reads as TGCAGTGGGGACAGGGGAATTGAAAAACTGTTTTTT.

This clonotype turned up a few times. CDR3 sequence: CASSPQLAIRSETQYF. The CDR3 DNA follows: TGTGCCAGCAGTCCCCAACTAGCCATCCGTTCGGAGACCCAGTACTTC. This chain connects TRBV6-5 to TRBJ2-5, with D possibly TRBD2 on 6 matching bases. Germline CDR1 is MNHEY and CDR2 is SVGAGI. V was shortened by 5 bases and J by 5 bases, with 21 bases between the two germline ends. The CDR3 runs to 16 residues.

This rearrangement joins TRBV15 to TRBJ2-3; 10 nucleotides align to TRBD1. Germline loops: CDR1 LNHNV, CDR2 YYDKDF (reference sequence). The CDR3 contains 15 residues. Germline trimming cut 3 bases from V and 4 bases from J; bases unmatched to any gene: 4. CDR3 loop: CATSSDRGRADTQYF. CDR3 DNA: TGTGCCACCAGCAGCGACAGGGGGCGCGCAGATACGCAGTATTTT. Using reference TRBV15 and TRBJ2-3 for the parts outside the CDR3, the full variable domain is DAMVIQNPRYQVTQFGKPVTLSCSQTLNHNVMYWYQQKSSQAPKLLFHYYDKDFNNEADTPDNFQSRRPNTSFCFLDIRSPGLGDTAMYLCATSSDRGRADTQYFGPGTRLTVL.

The J gene is TRBJ2-3, the V gene TRBV11-2; 9 nucleotides match TRBD2. The V gene end was trimmed by 1 base and the J gene end by 1 base; junction bases not matched to a gene: 6. CDR1 is SGHAT and CDR2 is FQNNGV in the germline V gene. CDR3 size: 17 residues. This CDR3 is CASSLVALAGRTDTQYF. The CDR3, as DNA: TGTGCCAGCAGCTTAGTGGCCCTAGCGGGGCGCACAGATACGCAGTATTTT.

The gene calls are TRBV11-2 and TRBJ2-7; D might be TRBD1 (5 bases). V lost 5 bases and J lost 10, with 18 bases in between. The length of the CDR3 is 13 residues. The V gene's germline CDR1 is SGHAT and CDR2 FQNNGV. The CDR3 spells CASSPVAREIQYF. CDR3 nucleotide sequence: TGTGCCAGCAGCCCTGTGGCCAGGGAAATTCAGTACTTC.

The V call is TRBV20-1, the J call TRBJ1-1; no firm D call. CDR3 length: 14 amino acids. The ends were cut back, 1 base at V and 0 bases at J, with 9 bases in the middle. CDR1 and CDR2 (germline): DFQATT, SNEGSKA (reference sequence). CDR3 coding DNA: TGCAGTGCTAGAGGTAGGACGGTGAACACTGAAGCTTTCTTT. It codes for CSARGRTVNTEAFF.

The V gene is TRBV12-3 or TRBV12-4, the J gene TRBJ2-5; maybe TRBD2 (6 bases). There are 13 residues in the CDR3. V was pared by 2 bases and J by 5 bases, with 9 bases between. The CDR3 region is CASSLWGRETQYF. CDR3 nucleotides: TGTGCCAGCAGTTTATGGGGGAGGGAGACCCAGTACTTC.